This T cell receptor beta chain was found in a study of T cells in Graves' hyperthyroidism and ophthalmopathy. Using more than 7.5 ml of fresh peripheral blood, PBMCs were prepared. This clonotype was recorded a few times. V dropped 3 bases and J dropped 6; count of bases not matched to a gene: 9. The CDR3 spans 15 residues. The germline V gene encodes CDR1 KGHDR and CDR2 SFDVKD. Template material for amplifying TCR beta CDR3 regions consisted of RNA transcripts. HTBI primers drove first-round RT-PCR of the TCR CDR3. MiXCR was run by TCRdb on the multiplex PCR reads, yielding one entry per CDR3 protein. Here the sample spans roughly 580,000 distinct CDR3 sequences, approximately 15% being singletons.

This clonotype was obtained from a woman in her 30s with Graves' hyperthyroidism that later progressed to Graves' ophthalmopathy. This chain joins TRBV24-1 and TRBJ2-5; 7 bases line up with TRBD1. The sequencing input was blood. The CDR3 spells CATSDPSTGPKTQYF. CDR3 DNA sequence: TGTGCCACCAGTGATCCCTCGACAGGGCCCAAGACCCAGTACTTC.